These 32 T cell receptor beta chains were sequenced from one sample in a study of human T cells and chemical hapten exposure. Time point reported: patch test 3, about 24 weeks after DPC sensitization. Treatment of the sample: therapeutic diphenylcyclopropenone sensitization with weekly scalp DPC. In TCRdb, the RACE reads were re-called with MiXCR into one record per CDR3 protein. The profile shows 50,000 to 60,000 distinct CDR3 sequences, roughly 12% of them singletons. Here the sequenced sample was whole blood, taken in connection with sensitization to the hapten diphenylcyclopropenone (DPC). The receptors stem from a man aged 25 to 40 with alopecia areata. Some clones in this sample may be carry-over from other donors' samples.

This clonotype has at least ten counts. The J gene is TRBJ1-5, the V gene TRBV27; D is perhaps TRBD1 (5 bases). Deletions cut 10 bases from V and 6 bases from J, with 22 bases between. CDR3 size: 15 residues. CDR1 and CDR2 (germline): MNHEY, SMNVEV (reference sequence). The DNA of the CDR3 is TGTGCCACCGCCCAGCGCCAGGGACTGACTCAGCCCCAGCATTTT. It yields the protein CATAQRQGLTQPQHF.

This clonotype was found a few times. The gene calls are TRBV28 and TRBJ1-4, with unresolved D. This CDR3 is 10 amino acids long. The germline gives CDR1 MDHEN, CDR2 SYDVKM. The V end lost 8 bases, the J end lost 7 bases, and 5 bases lay between the germline ends. CDR3 sequence (DNA): TGTGCCAGCGCTGCTGAAAAACTGTTTTTT. Its protein is CASAAEKLFF.

This clonotype occurred many times. V is TRBV19 and J is TRBJ2-2; the D is unclear. Per the germline V gene, CDR1 is LNHDA and CDR2 is SQIVND (reference sequence). With 5 bases removed from V and 4 bases from J, the gap between germline ends came to 5 bases. The CDR3 runs to 12 residues. CDR3 amino acids: CASSFSTGELFF. As DNA, the CDR3 is TGTGCCAGTAGTTTTAGCACCGGGGAGCTGTTTTTT.

A few counts support this clonotype. This sequence joins TRBV28 and TRBJ1-3, with D perhaps TRBD1 (5 bases). The CDR3 covers 16 residues. V was clipped by 7 bases and J by 0 bases, with 16 bases between them. The germline V gene encodes CDR1 MDHEN and CDR2 SYDVKM. CDR3 amino acids: CASTPAGTYSGNTIYF. CDR3 coding DNA: TGTGCCAGCACCCCCGCAGGGACGTACTCTGGAAACACCATATATTTT. Full variable domain (remainder filled in from reference TRBV28 and TRBJ1-3): DVKVTQSSRYLVKRTGEKVFLECVQDMDHENMFWYRQDPGLGLRLIYFSYDVKMKEKGDIPEGYSVSREKKERFSLILESASTNQTSMYLCASTPAGTYSGNTIYFGEGSWLTVV.

There are many counts of this clonotype. At one end the junction does not follow the germline gene, possibly because of a read error. The chain employs TRBV5-5 and TRBJ1-6; D is uncertain. CDR1 is SGHKS and CDR2 is YYEKEE in the germline V gene (reference sequence). This CDR3 is built from 12 residues. In nucleotides, the CDR3 is TGTGCCAGCAGTTCCTTTAATTCACCCCTCCACTTT. This translates into CASSSFNSPLHF.

This clonotype was recorded many times. The chain couples TRBV20-1 to TRBJ1-5; TRBD1 matches 7 bases. CDR1 is DFQATT, CDR2 SNEGSKA, per germline (reference sequence). The CDR3 totals 15 residues. V shed 5 bases and J 5 bases; nucleotides not matched to a gene: 12. The CDR3 nucleotides are TGCAGTGCTCTATTGGGACAGAATTATTATCAGCCCCAGCATTTT. Its translation is CSALLGQNYYQPQHF.

This chain joins TRBV9 and TRBJ2-3; D is uncertain. V was shortened by 4 bases and J by 5 bases, with 14 bases between the two germline ends. From germline, CDR1 is SGDLS and CDR2 YYNGEE. The CDR3 covers 14 residues. The CDR3 DNA follows: TGTGCCAGCAGCCCTCGCAGCCCTGGAGATACGCAGTATTTT. Amino acid sequence: CASSPRSPGDTQYF.

The V and J genes are TRBV3-1 and TRBJ2-5; D remains ambiguous. The CDR3 consists of 12 residues. Looked up from germline, CDR1 is LGHDT and CDR2 is YNNKEL (reference sequence). V gave up 2 bases and J gave up 2 bases, with 3 bases separating them. As DNA, the CDR3 is TGTGCCAGCAGCCAACCACAAGAGACCCAGTACTTC. As protein: CASSQPQETQYF.

This clonotype was picked up many times. The CDR3 nucleotides are TGTGCCAGCAGCGTAAGCACAGATACGCAGTATTTT. Protein: CASSVSTDTQYF. The V call is TRBV5-4, the J call TRBJ2-3, with unresolved D. There are 12 residues in the CDR3. From germline, CDR1 is SGHNT and CDR2 YYREEE (reference sequence). V was pared by 4 bases and J by 0 bases, with 3 bases between.

This clonotype was seen at least ten times. The chain has TRBV4-2 and TRBJ2-3; TRBD2 agrees at 8 bases. The CDR3 has 18 residues. With V trimmed by 0 bases and J by 0 bases, 8 bases remained unmatched. Germline V gene sequence: CDR1 LGHNA, CDR2 YNFKEQ. CDR3 sequence reads: CASSQEGFSGTSTDTQYF. The CDR3 region has the DNA TGTGCCAGCAGCCAAGAAGGGTTTAGCGGGACCAGCACAGATACGCAGTATTTT.

This clonotype was counted ten times or more. The rearrangement joins TRBV12-3 or TRBV12-4 to TRBJ1-2; 8 nucleotides agree with TRBD1. CDR3 length equals 15 residues. V shed 2 bases and J 3 bases; nucleotides not matched to a gene: 5. CDR3 in amino acids: CASSLWDRWDYGYTF. CDR3 nucleotides: TGTGCCAGCAGTTTATGGGACAGGTGGGACTATGGCTACACCTTC.

The chain links TRBV6-5 to TRBJ2-7; D may be TRBD1 (6 bases). The V end was cut by 2 bases, the J end by 4 bases, with 9 bases between. This CDR3 region has 13 residues. Germline CDR1 reads MNHEY; CDR2 reads SVGAGI. As DNA, the CDR3 is TGTGCCAGCAGTTACGGGGGCTCGTACGAGCAGTACTTC. Its protein product is CASSYGGSYEQYF.

This clonotype occurred many times. The rearrangement uses TRBV5-4 and TRBJ2-3, with TRBD2 matching over 9 bases. The J segment lost 0 bases and the V segment lost 4 bases, leaving 21 bases of the junction unmatched. The germline CDR1 and CDR2 sequences are SGHNT and YYREEE (reference sequence). This CDR3 spans 21 amino acids. Here the CDR3 DNA reads TGTGCCAGCAGCACCGGACTAGCCCGGGTAGCGGGGGCCCCCAGCACAGATACGCAGTATTTT. Its translation: CASSTGLARVAGAPSTDTQYF.

This clonotype was found many times. This chain uses TRBV28 with TRBJ2-7; 7 positions agree with TRBD1. Trimming at V came to 5 bases and at J to 0 bases, leaving 13 bases not matched to a gene. The V gene's germline CDR1 is MDHEN and CDR2 SYDVKM. The CDR3 spans 17 residues. CDR3 sequence: CASSTNPGTVSSYEQYF. The DNA of the CDR3 is TGTGCCAGCAGTACCAACCCCGGGACAGTAAGCTCCTACGAGCAGTACTTC.

This clonotype was found many times. The chain combines TRBV5-1 with TRBJ1-4, with 7 bases fitting TRBD1. In germline, CDR1 is SGHRS, CDR2 YFSETQ. V was clipped by 5 bases and J by 5 bases; unmatched bases: 12. The CDR3 has 16 residues. The CDR3 coding sequence is TGCGCCAGCAGTTCCGGGACAGTAAGCCTCAATGAAAAACTGTTTTTT. Amino acids: CASSSGTVSLNEKLFF.

This clonotype was observed a few times. The V gene is TRBV28, the J gene TRBJ2-1; the D is unclear. This CDR3 has 16 residues. The germline V gene encodes CDR1 MDHEN and CDR2 SYDVKM. V lost 3 bases and J lost 0, with 12 bases in between. CDR3 sequence reads: CASSFVGVSSYNEQFF. The CDR3 DNA follows: TGTGCCAGCAGTTTTGTTGGGGTAAGCTCCTACAATGAGCAGTTCTTC.

This clonotype was detected many times. The chain employs TRBV5-1 and TRBJ1-4; D perhaps matches TRBD1 (5 bases). The length of the CDR3 is 15 residues. Germline V gives CDR1 SGHRS, CDR2 YFSETQ. V was cut by 0 bases and J by 2 bases, with 8 bases left in between. CDR3 nucleotide sequence: TGCGCCAGCAGCTTGGAGGGGAAGACTAATGAAAAACTGTTTTTT. This gives the protein CASSLEGKTNEKLFF. Based on the CDR3 plus reference TRBV5-1 and TRBJ1-4, the full variable domain is KAGVTQTPRYLIKTRGQQVTLSCSPISGHRSVSWYQQTPGQGLQFLFEYFSETQRNKGNFPGRFSGRQFSNSRSEMNVSTLELGDSALYLCASSLEGKTNEKLFFGSGTQLSVL.

This clonotype was recorded only once. The chain is built from TRBV7-9 and TRBJ2-7; the D gene is possibly TRBD1 (6 bases). Between the trimmed V and J ends, which lost 7 bases and 9 bases, there was a span of 19 bases. This CDR3 spans 13 amino acids. Germline lookup yields CDR1 SEHNR and CDR2 FQNEAQ (reference sequence). The CDR3 loop reads CASTPTRGPRQYF. CDR3 DNA sequence: TGTGCCAGCACCCCGACCAGGGGCCCGCGGCAGTACTTC.

On this clonotype itself: A much larger clonotype is one base distant, so this may be a read error. V is TRBV5-1 and J is TRBJ2-7; a possible D gene is TRBD1 (6 bases). This CDR3 comprises 13 residues. Germline V gives CDR1 SGHRS, CDR2 YFSETQ. CDR3 protein: CANSRDNSYEQYF. DNA for the CDR3: TGCGCCAACAGCCGGGACAACTCCTACGAGCAGTACTTC.

There are many counts of this clonotype. The rearrangement uses TRBV3-1 and TRBJ2-7, with D perhaps matching TRBD2 (6 bases). There are 16 residues in the CDR3. The germline V gene has CDR1 LGHDT and CDR2 YNNKEL (reference sequence). V gave up 0 bases and J gave up 2 bases, with 14 bases separating them. CDR3 in amino acids: CASSQDLATSAYEQYF. CDR3 DNA sequence: TGTGCCAGCAGCCAAGATCTAGCGACCTCCGCCTACGAGCAGTACTTC.

This clonotype was seen repeatedly, ten times or more. V is TRBV28 and J is TRBJ2-7; 7 bases are shared with TRBD1. With 6 bases clipped from V and 6 bases from J, the junction kept 5 bases outside the gene matches. The CDR3 is 12 amino acids. CDR1 MDHEN and CDR2 SYDVKM come from the germline V gene. In nucleotides, the CDR3 is TGTGCCAGCAGAACAGGGGTTAGCGAGCAGTACTTC. Residues: CASRTGVSEQYF. Combining the CDR3 with reference TRBV28 and TRBJ2-7 gives the whole variable domain DVKVTQSSRYLVKRTGEKVFLECVQDMDHENMFWYRQDPGLGLRLIYFSYDVKMKEKGDIPEGYSVSREKKERFSLILESASTNQTSMYLCASRTGVSEQYFGPGTRLTVT.

This rearrangement joins TRBV25-1 to TRBJ2-7; TRBD1 aligns across 8 bases. The CDR3 has 17 amino acids. The ends lost 4 bases at V and 3 bases at J; junction bases unmatched: 14. The germline V gene encodes CDR1 MGHDK and CDR2 SYGVNS. CDR3 nucleotide sequence: TGTGCCAGCAGTGGCTACTCCGGGACAGGCTCAGTCTACGAGCAGTACTTC. Translation gives CASSGYSGTGSVYEQYF.

The chain recombines TRBV6-5 with TRBJ2-2; possible D gene TRBD1, 5 bases. Germline CDR1 is MNHEY and CDR2 is SVGAGI. Trimming left V 6 bases short and J 1 base short, with 9 bases between. The CDR3 length is 14 residues. The CDR3 spells CASRQQENTGELFF. For the CDR3, the DNA is TGTGCCAGCAGACAACAGGAGAACACCGGGGAGCTGTTTTTT.

The chain has TRBV4-2 and TRBJ2-1; 15 bases fit TRBD2. Germline CDR1 reads LGHNA; CDR2 reads YNFKEQ. CDR3 length: 19 residues. V was pared by 0 bases and J by 3 bases, with 6 bases of the junction left unmatched. DNA for the CDR3: TGTGCCAGCAGCCAAGATGGGACTAGCGGGGGGACACGCTACAATGAGCAGTTCTTC. Amino acids: CASSQDGTSGGTRYNEQFF.

This clonotype was detected only a few times. The chain joins TRBV18 to TRBJ2-3, with D maybe TRBD1 (6 bases). The germline V and J ends were trimmed by 1 base and 2 bases, with 13 bases remaining between them. Germline loops: CDR1 KGHSH, CDR2 LQKENI. The CDR3 is made up of 16 amino acids. The CDR3 here is CASSPRGRGPTDTQYF. Here the CDR3 DNA reads TGTGCCAGCTCACCACGGGGCAGGGGACCCACAGATACGCAGTATTTT.

The chain joins TRBV28 to TRBJ2-3; 9 bases match TRBD1. The germline V gene has CDR1 MDHEN and CDR2 SYDVKM. V shed 3 bases, J shed 1 base, and the junction held 11 bases outside the gene matches. The CDR3 extends over 18 amino acids. The CDR3 reads CASSFQGDRVWGTDTQYF. DNA of the CDR3: TGTGCCAGCAGTTTCCAGGGGGACAGGGTTTGGGGCACAGATACGCAGTATTTT. Full variable domain (missing parts from reference TRBV28 and TRBJ2-3): DVKVTQSSRYLVKRTGEKVFLECVQDMDHENMFWYRQDPGLGLRLIYFSYDVKMKEKGDIPEGYSVSREKKERFSLILESASTNQTSMYLCASSFQGDRVWGTDTQYFGPGTRLTVL.

This clonotype was counted at least ten times. The gene calls are TRBV7-2 and TRBJ2-1, with TRBD1 matching over 11 bases. This CDR3 is 16 amino acids long. Trimming took 4 bases from V and 4 from J; bases not matched to a gene: 6. Germline loops: CDR1 SGHTA, CDR2 FQGNSA. CDR3 residues: CASSSSGTGGYNEQFF. DNA for the CDR3: TGTGCCAGCAGCTCTTCCGGGACAGGGGGGTACAATGAGCAGTTCTTC.

The gene calls are TRBV6-6 and TRBJ1-4; TRBD1 aligns across 8 bases. Germline values: CDR1 MNHNY, CDR2 SVGAGI (reference sequence). The CDR3 runs to 14 residues. Losses at the gene ends were 5 bases for V and 5 bases for J; bases not matched to a gene: 4. The CDR3 nucleotides are TGTGCCAGCAGTCAGGGACAGGCAAATGAAAAACTGTTTTTT. It translates to CASSQGQANEKLFF.

The gene calls are TRBV5-1 and TRBJ2-7; unclear D gene. The germline V and J ends were trimmed by 2 bases and 7 bases, with 13 bases remaining between them. Germline V gene lookup returns CDR1 SGHRS and CDR2 YFSETQ. CDR3 size: 13 residues. The CDR3 sequence is CASSLTEPREQYF. Here the CDR3 DNA reads TGCGCCAGCAGCTTAACGGAGCCGAGGGAGCAGTACTTC.

At least ten counts were recorded for this clonotype. The V and J genes are TRBV11-2 and TRBJ2-1, with D unclear. The germline CDR1 and CDR2 sequences are SGHAT and FQNNGV. V was clipped by 1 base and J by 4 bases, with 17 bases between them. CDR3 length equals 17 residues. The CDR3 region has the DNA TGTGCCAGCAGCTTAGTTGCTTCCTCGTTCGGGTACAATGAGCAGTTCTTC. It codes for CASSLVASSFGYNEQFF.

The chain is built from TRBV6-5 and TRBJ2-3, with 7 bases that match TRBD2. This CDR3 spans 15 amino acids. The J segment lost 2 bases and the V segment lost 2 bases, leaving 4 bases of the junction unmatched. Germline V gives CDR1 MNHEY, CDR2 SVGAGI. Here the CDR3 reads CASSYRGRATDTQYF. The CDR3 DNA follows: TGTGCCAGCAGTTACCGCGGGAGAGCCACAGATACGCAGTATTTT.

In this sample, this clonotype turned up many times. The chain has TRBV12-3 or TRBV12-4 and TRBJ2-3, with 12 positions matching TRBD2. The CDR3 is made up of 16 amino acids. The trim removed 4 bases at V and 4 bases at J, leaving 6 bases unmatched. CDR3 protein: CASSSPGLAGADTQYF. Written as DNA, the CDR3 is TGTGCCAGCAGTTCCCCGGGACTAGCGGGTGCAGATACGCAGTATTTT.